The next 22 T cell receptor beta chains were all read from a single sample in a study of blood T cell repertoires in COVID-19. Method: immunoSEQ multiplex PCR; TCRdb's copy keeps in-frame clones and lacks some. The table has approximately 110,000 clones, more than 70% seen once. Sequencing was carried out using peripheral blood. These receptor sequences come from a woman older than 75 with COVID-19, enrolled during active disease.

CDR3 region: CASSLELALRETQYF. The CDR3 DNA reads TGTGCCAGCAGCTTAGAACTAGCGCTAAGAGAGACCCAGTACTTC. The gene calls are TRBV7-9 and TRBJ2-5, with TRBD2 matching 7 bases. Germline assignment: CDR1 SEHNR and CDR2 FQNEAQ (reference sequence). CDR3 length: 15 residues. Trimming took 1 base from V and 4 from J; bases not matched to a gene: 6.

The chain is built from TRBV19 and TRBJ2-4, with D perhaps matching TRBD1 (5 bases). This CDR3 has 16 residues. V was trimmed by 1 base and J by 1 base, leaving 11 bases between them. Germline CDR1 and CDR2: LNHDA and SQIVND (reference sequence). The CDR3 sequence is CASSIAAGMAKNIQYF. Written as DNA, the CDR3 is TGTGCCAGTAGTATAGCGGCAGGGATGGCCAAAAACATTCAGTACTTC.

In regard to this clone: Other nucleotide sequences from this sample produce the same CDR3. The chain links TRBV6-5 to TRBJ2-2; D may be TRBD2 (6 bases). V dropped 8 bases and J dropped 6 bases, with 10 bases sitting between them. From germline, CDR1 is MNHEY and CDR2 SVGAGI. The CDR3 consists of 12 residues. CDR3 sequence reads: CASVGGPGELFF. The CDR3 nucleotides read TGTGCCAGCGTCGGAGGGCCCGGGGAGCTGTTTTTT.

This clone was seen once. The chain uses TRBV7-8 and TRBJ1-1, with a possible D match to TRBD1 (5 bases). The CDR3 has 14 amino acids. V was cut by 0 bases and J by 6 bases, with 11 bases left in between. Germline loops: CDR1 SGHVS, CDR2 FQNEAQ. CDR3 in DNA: TGTGCCAGCAGCTTAGCGGGTGGAGGGGCTGAAGCTTTCTTT. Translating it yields CASSLAGGGAEAFF.

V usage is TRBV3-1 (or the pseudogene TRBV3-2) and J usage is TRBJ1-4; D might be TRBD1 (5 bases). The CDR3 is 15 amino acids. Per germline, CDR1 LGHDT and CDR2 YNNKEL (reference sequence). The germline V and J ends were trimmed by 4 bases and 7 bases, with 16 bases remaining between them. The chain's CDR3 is CASSPTGGDGEKLFF. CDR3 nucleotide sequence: TGTGCCAGCAGCCCTACGGGGGGTGATGGTGAAAAACTGTTTTTT.

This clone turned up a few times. The CDR3 spells CASSFGQSSYNSPLHF. CDR3 bases: TGTGCCAGCAGCTTTGGACAGAGCTCCTATAATTCACCCCTCCACTTT. The J gene is TRBJ1-6, the V gene TRBV9; possibly TRBD1 for D (6 bases). The CDR3 sequence is 16 residues long. The V end lost 4 bases, the J end lost 0 bases, and 11 bases lay between the germline ends. CDR1 is SGDLS, CDR2 YYNGEE, per germline.

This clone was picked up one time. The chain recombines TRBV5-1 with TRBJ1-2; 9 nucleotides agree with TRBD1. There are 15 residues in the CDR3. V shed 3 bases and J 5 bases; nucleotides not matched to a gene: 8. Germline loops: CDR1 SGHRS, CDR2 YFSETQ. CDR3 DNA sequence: TGCGCCAGCAGCTGGGGACAGGGACAAGGTTATGGCTACACCTTC. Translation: CASSWGQGQGYGYTF.

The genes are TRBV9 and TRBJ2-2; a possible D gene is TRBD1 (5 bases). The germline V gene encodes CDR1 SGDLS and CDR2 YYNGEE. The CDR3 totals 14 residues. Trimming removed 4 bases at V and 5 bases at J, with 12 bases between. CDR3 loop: CASSISSGTGELFF. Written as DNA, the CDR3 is TGTGCCAGCAGCATCTCGTCAGGGACCGGGGAGCTGTTTTTT.

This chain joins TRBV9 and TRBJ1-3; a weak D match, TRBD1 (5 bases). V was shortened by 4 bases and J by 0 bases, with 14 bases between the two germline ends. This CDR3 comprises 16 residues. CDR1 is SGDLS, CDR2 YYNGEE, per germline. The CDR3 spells CASSQQSGRSGNTIYF. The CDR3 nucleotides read TGTGCCAGCAGCCAACAGTCAGGGCGCTCTGGAAACACCATATATTTT.

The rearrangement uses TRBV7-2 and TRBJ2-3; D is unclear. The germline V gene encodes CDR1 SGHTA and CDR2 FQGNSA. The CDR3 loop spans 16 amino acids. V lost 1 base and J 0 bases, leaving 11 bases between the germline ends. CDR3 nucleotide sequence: TGTGCCAGCAGCTTAGGCTATTCGACAAGCACAGATACGCAGTATTTT. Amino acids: CASSLGYSTSTDTQYF.

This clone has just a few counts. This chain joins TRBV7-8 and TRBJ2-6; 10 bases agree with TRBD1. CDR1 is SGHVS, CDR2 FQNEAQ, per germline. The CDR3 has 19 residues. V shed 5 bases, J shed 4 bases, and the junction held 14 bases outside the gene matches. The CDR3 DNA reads TGTGCCAGCAGCGGACTGCGGGGGACAGGGGAGAGAGGGGCCAACGTCCTGACTTTC. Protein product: CASSGLRGTGERGANVLTF.

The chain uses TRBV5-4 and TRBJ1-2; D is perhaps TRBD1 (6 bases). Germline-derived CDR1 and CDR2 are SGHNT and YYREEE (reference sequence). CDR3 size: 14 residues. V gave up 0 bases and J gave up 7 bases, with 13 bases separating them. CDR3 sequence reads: CASSLAAGEGGYTF. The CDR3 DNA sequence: TGTGCCAGCAGCTTGGCCGCAGGGGAGGGTGGCTACACCTTC.

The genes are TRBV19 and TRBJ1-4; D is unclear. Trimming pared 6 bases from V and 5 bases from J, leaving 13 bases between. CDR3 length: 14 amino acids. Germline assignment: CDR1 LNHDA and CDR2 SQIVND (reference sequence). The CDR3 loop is CASRSGIGNEKLFF. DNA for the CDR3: TGTGCCAGTAGGAGCGGGATAGGCAATGAAAAACTGTTTTTT. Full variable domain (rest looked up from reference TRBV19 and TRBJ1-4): DGGITQSPKYLFRKEGQNVTLSCEQNLNHDAMYWYRQDPGQGLRLIYYSQIVNDFQKGDIAEGYSVSREKKESFPLTVTSAQKNPTAFYLCASRSGIGNEKLFFGSGTQLSVL.

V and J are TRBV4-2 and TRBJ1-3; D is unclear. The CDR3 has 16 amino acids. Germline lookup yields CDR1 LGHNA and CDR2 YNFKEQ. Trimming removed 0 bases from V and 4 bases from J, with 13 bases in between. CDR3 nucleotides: TGTGCCAGCAGCCAAGAGGTTCGGGTGCCGGGAAACACCATATATTTT. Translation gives CASSQEVRVPGNTIYF.

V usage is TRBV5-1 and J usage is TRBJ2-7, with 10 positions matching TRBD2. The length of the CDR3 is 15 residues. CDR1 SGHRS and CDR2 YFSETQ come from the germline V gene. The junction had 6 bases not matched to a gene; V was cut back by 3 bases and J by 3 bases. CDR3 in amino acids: CASSSGTSESYEQYF. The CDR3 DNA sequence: TGCGCCAGCAGCTCGGGGACTAGCGAGAGCTACGAGCAGTACTTC.

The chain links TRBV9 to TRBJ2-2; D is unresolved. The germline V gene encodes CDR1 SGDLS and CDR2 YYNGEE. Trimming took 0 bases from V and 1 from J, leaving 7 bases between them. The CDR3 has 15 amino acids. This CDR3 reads CASSVDYRNTGELFF. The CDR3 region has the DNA TGTGCCAGCAGCGTAGACTACCGGAACACCGGGGAGCTGTTTTTT.

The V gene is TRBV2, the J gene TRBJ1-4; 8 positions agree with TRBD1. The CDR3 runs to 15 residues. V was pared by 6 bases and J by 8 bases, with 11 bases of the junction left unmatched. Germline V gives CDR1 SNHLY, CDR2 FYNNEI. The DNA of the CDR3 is TGTGCCAGCAGGGGAACCGGGACAGGACCGGAAAAACTGTTTTTT. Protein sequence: CASRGTGTGPEKLFF.

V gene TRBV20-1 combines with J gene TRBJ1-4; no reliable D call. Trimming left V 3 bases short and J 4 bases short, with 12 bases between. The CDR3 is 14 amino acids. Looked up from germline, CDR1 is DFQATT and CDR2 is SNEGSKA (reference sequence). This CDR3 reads CSASRSLVNEKLFF. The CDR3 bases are TGCAGTGCTAGTCGGTCGTTGGTTAATGAAAAACTGTTTTTT.

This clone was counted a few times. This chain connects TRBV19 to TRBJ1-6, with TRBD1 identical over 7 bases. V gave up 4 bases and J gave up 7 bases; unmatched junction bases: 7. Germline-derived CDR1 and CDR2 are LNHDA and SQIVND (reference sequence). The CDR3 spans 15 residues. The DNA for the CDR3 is TGTGCCAGTAGTACAAAAGGGGGCAGGAATTCACCCCTCCACTTT. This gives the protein CASSTKGGRNSPLHF.

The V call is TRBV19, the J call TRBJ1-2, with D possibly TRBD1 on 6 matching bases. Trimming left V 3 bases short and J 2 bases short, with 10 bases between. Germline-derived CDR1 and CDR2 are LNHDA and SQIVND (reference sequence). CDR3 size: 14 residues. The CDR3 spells CASSIGQPNYGYTF. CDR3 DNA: TGTGCCAGTAGTATCGGACAGCCAAACTATGGCTACACCTTC.

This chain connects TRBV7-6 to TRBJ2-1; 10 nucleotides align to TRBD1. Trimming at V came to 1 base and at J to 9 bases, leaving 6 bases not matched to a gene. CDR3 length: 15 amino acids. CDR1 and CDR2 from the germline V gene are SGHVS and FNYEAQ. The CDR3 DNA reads TGTGCCAGCAGCTTAGGGGACAGGGGTTTTGGTGAGCAGTTCTTC. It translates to CASSLGDRGFGEQFF.

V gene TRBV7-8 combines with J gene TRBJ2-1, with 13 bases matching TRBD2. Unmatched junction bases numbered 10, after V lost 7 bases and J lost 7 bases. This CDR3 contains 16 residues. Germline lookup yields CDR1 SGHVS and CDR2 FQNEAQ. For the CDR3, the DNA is TGTGCCAGCATCGAAAGTAGGACTAGCGGGAGAAATGAGCAGTTCTTC. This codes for CASIESRTSGRNEQFF.